One sample yielded the 15 T cell receptor beta chains listed below, sequenced in a study of blood T cell repertoires in COVID-19. The data were produced by immunoSEQ multiplex PCR, yet TCRdb's version contains in-frame clones alone and is incomplete. The repertoire holds around 290,000 clones, with approximately 87% as singletons. Sequencing used peripheral blood. All receptors derive from a woman between 50 and 59 years old who had recovered from COVID-19.

This clone is a singleton in its sample. This sequence joins TRBV4-1 and TRBJ2-1; 8 nucleotides line up with TRBD2. The CDR3 spans 17 residues. Trimming cost V 1 base and J 5 bases; bases outside gene matches: 10. Germline V gene lookup returns CDR1 MGHRA and CDR2 YSYEKL. DNA for the CDR3: TGCGCCAGCAGCCAAGGGGTTTTAGCGGGACTTCACAATGAGCAGTTCTTC. Translated: CASSQGVLAGLHNEQFF.

The rearrangement joins TRBV28 to TRBJ1-1; D unresolved. The ends were cut back, 5 bases at V and 7 bases at J, with 11 bases in the middle. The germline V gene has CDR1 MDHEN and CDR2 SYDVKM. The CDR3 runs 12 residues. CDR3 coding DNA: TGTGCCAGCAGTCCTCACAGAAATGAAGCTTTCTTT. Protein: CASSPHRNEAFF.

J is TRBJ1-1 and V is TRBV30, with a tentative D call TRBD1 (5 bases). Trimming shortened V by 5 bases and J by 0 bases, and 16 bases separated the two germline ends. The CDR3 runs 15 residues. Germline values: CDR1 GTSNPN, CDR2 SVGIG (reference sequence). Here the CDR3 reads CAWGGHALMNTEAFF. DNA for the CDR3: TGTGCCTGGGGAGGACATGCTCTCATGAACACTGAAGCTTTCTTT.

Remarks on this clone: This CDR3 is also generated by other DNA sequences in the sample. The V call is TRBV5-5, the J call TRBJ2-1, with D possibly being TRBD1 (5 bases). The CDR3 contains 15 residues. CDR1 is SGHKS, CDR2 YYEKEE, per germline (reference sequence). Trimming took 0 bases from V and 2 from J, leaving 9 bases between them. CDR3 sequence (DNA): TGTGCCAGCAGCTTGGCCGCAGGGACCTACAATGAGCAGTTCTTC. It specifies CASSLAAGTYNEQFF.

The chain is built from TRBV2 and TRBJ1-1; 10 bases align to TRBD1. This CDR3 region has 16 residues. V shed 6 bases and J 4 bases; nucleotides not matched to a gene: 11. In germline, CDR1 is SNHLY, CDR2 FYNNEI. In DNA form, the CDR3 reads TGTGCCAGCAGATGGGACAGGGGACAAGCTTCCACTGAAGCTTTCTTT. Its translation is CASRWDRGQASTEAFF.

The V call is TRBV6-6, the J call TRBJ2-7, with TRBD1 matching over 7 bases. Losses at the gene ends were 5 bases for V and 0 bases for J; bases not matched to a gene: 4. CDR1 and CDR2 from the germline V gene are MNHNY and SVGAGI (reference sequence). CDR3 length: 14 residues. The CDR3 DNA sequence: TGTGCCAGCAGTGAGGACAGGAGCTCCTACGAGCAGTACTTC. This sequence encodes CASSEDRSSYEQYF.

The chain employs TRBV19 and TRBJ2-5, with 9 bases aligning to TRBD1. V trimming: 5 bases; J trimming: 4 bases; junction bases outside the gene matches: 17. CDR3 length: 18 amino acids. Germline lookup yields CDR1 LNHDA and CDR2 SQIVND (reference sequence). CDR3 DNA sequence: TGTGCCAGTAGTCGGAGGCTACCGGGACAGGGCGTCGGAGAGACCCAGTACTTC. Protein sequence: CASSRRLPGQGVGETQYF.

The V and J genes are TRBV5-1 and TRBJ2-3; 7 positions agree with TRBD1. Germline V CDR1 and CDR2: SGHRS, YFSETQ. This CDR3 has 14 residues. The V gene end was trimmed by 3 bases and the J gene end by 4 bases; junction bases not matched to a gene: 5. This chain's CDR3 is CASSSDRAADTQYF. The CDR3 coding sequence is TGCGCCAGCAGCTCAGACAGGGCGGCAGATACGCAGTATTTT.

The rearrangement uses TRBV27 and TRBJ1-1; tentative D call: TRBD1 (5 bases). Germline-derived CDR1 and CDR2 are MNHEY and SMNVEV (reference sequence). The V end was cut by 3 bases, the J end by 5 bases, with 10 bases between. The CDR3 runs 13 residues. DNA for the CDR3: TGTGCCAGCAGTTTCCGGGGGACGACTGAAGCTTTCTTT. Translated, it gives CASSFRGTTEAFF.

The rearrangement links TRBV28 to TRBJ1-2; D unresolved. Trimming removed 3 bases at V and 4 bases at J, with 9 bases between. The CDR3 contains 13 residues. CDR1 and CDR2 from the germline V gene are MDHEN and SYDVKM. Here the CDR3 reads CASSFSRFYGYTF. DNA of the CDR3: TGTGCCAGCAGTTTTAGTCGGTTCTATGGCTACACCTTC.

V gene TRBV9 combines with J gene TRBJ2-7, with D perhaps TRBD1 (6 bases). This CDR3 is 17 amino acids long. With 2 bases removed from V and 3 bases from J, the gap between germline ends came to 21 bases. Per germline, CDR1 SGDLS and CDR2 YYNGEE. The DNA for the CDR3 is TGTGCCAGCAGCGTCCCGCACCGGGACACTCCCCGCTACGAGCAGTACTTC. Its protein product is CASSVPHRDTPRYEQYF. The whole variable domain, remainder taken from reference TRBV9 and TRBJ2-7, is DSGVTQTPKHLITATGQRVTLRCSPRSGDLSVYWYQQSLDQGLQFLIQYYNGEERAKGNILERFSAQQFPDLHSELNLSSLELGDSALYFCASSVPHRDTPRYEQYFGPGTRLTVT.

The chain links TRBV4-3 to TRBJ2-1; D is perhaps TRBD2 (6 bases). Trimming removed 0 bases from V and 1 base from J, with 13 bases in between. The germline gives CDR1 LGHNA, CDR2 YSLEER. CDR3 size: 17 residues. CDR3 sequence reads: CASSQDYAGLSYNEQFF. CDR3 DNA sequence: TGCGCCAGCAGCCAAGATTACGCGGGATTATCCTACAATGAGCAGTTCTTC.

This clone appeared a single time. The chain carries TRBV28 and TRBJ2-7; 11 bases are a match to TRBD1. This CDR3 is 19 amino acids long. V was clipped by 7 bases and J by 0 bases; unmatched bases: 17. The germline CDR1 and CDR2 sequences are MDHEN and SYDVKM. The CDR3 coding sequence is TGTGCCAGCAATCCCTACGGGACAGGGGGTACTCAAAGCTCCTACGAGCAGTACTTC. Its protein is CASNPYGTGGTQSSYEQYF.

The genes are TRBV25-1 and TRBJ2-5; 10 nucleotides line up with TRBD1. CDR3 length: 13 amino acids. Germline assignment: CDR1 MGHDK and CDR2 SYGVNS. The V and J ends lost 9 bases and 1 base, in that order; junction bases with no gene match: 2. CDR3 loop: CASRQGAQETQYF. The CDR3 DNA follows: TGTGCCAGTAGACAGGGGGCCCAAGAGACCCAGTACTTC.

The DNA of the CDR3 is TGTGCCAGCAGTCCACGGACTAGCGGGGTCGGGGAGACCCAGTACTTC. Translation gives CASSPRTSGVGETQYF. This chain connects TRBV2 to TRBJ2-5, with 12 bases that match TRBD2. The J segment lost 5 bases and the V segment lost 5 bases, leaving 9 bases of the junction unmatched. Germline lookup yields CDR1 SNHLY and CDR2 FYNNEI. CDR3 length: 16 residues.